A single T cell receptor beta chain is shown here with its context. No antigen is known for it. The data derive from a study of cytomegalovirus exposure and HLA in healthy donors. At the level of the study: Earlier, 110 million or so unique TCR beta sequences were recovered from about 179 million T cells by an analysis.

Study-level findings and limits: In a later analysis, a genetic analysis reported fewer productive-TCR N-insertions in an Asian-associated ancestry cluster than the cohort average. In vitro checks showed that a few CMV-associated chains really do target CMV antigens.

Deletions cut 4 bases from V and 1 base from J, with 12 bases between. CDR3 length: 15 residues. Germline V gene sequence: CDR1 SGHTA, CDR2 FQGNSA. The PCR was carried out with 60 Vbeta primers and 13 Jbeta primers. Profiling relied on immunoSEQ multiplex PCR, and the TCRdb table lists in-frame clones only, not all of them. The sample has roughly 220,000 clones; approximately 70% are singletons. The V gene is TRBV7-2, the J gene TRBJ2-3, with TRBD2 as a possible D gene (6 bases). The source is a middle-aged man in good health and CMV-seropositive. Sequencing was performed on PBMCs. CDR3 nucleotides: TGTGCCAGCAGCTCCCCTAGCGTGGGCACAGATACGCAGTATTTT. Residues: CASSSPSVGTDTQYF.